This TCR beta chain was captured by sequencing in a study of blood T cell repertoires in COVID-19. Study background: Samples came from the United States, Italy and Spain, spanning acute and convalescent COVID-19. Nucleic acid was either cDNA or gDNA, and it came from T cells, B-cell-depleted T cells, or PBMCs.

Per the original data handling: Amplification from reference gene primers served as the basis for estimated nucleated cell counts. Profiling relied on immunoSEQ multiplex PCR, and the TCRdb table lists in-frame clones only, not all of them. V, J and clone size reflect that table, while D and trimming were determined from the DNA. Of approximately 46,000 clones listed, 90% are singletons. The clonotype comes from a man aged 45-65 years with active COVID-19. The sequencing input was peripheral blood.

CDR3 protein: CASSWVKGDQPQHF. The CDR3 DNA reads TGTGCCAGCAGTTGGGTGAAGGGGGATCAGCCCCAGCATTTT. The V and J genes are TRBV2 and TRBJ1-5; maybe TRBD1 (6 bases). This CDR3 is built from 14 residues. Trimming removed 5 bases from V and 5 bases from J, with 13 bases in between. Looked up from germline, CDR1 is SNHLY and CDR2 is FYNNEI.